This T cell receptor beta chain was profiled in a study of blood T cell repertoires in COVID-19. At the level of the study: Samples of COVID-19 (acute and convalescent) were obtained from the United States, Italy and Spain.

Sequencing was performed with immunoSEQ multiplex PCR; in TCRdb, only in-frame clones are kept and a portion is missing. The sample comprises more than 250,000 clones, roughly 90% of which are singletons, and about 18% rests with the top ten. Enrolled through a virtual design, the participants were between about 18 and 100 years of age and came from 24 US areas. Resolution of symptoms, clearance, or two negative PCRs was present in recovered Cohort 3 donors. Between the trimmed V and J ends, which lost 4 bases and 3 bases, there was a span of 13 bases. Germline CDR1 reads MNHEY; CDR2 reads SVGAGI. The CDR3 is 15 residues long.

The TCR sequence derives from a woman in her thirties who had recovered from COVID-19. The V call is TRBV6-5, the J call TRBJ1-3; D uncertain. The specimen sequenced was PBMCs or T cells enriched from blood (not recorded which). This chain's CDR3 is CASSSDISYGNTIYF. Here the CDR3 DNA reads TGTGCCAGCAGTTCTGACATCTCTTATGGAAACACCATATATTTT.